This TCR beta chain emerged from a study of CD8 T cells in Susac syndrome. Those who served as multiple sclerosis controls were treatment-naive patients with stable or active relapsing-remitting disease. TEMRA cells were enriched by FACS, and CD4+ and CD8+ T cells were negatively isolated. The RNA input was about 0.5 to 1 ug, and it was reverse transcribed with random hexamers. By means of immunoSEQ multiplex PCR, TCR beta CDR3 spanning 54 Vbeta and 13 Jbeta underwent amplification. TCRdb independently ran MiXCR on the immunoSEQ multiplex PCR reads; one entry per CDR3 protein. The sample has hundreds of thousands of distinct CDR3 sequences, about 94% seen once. Input material: CD4+ T cells from PBMCs. This TCR was sampled from a human donor with multiple sclerosis.

The CDR3 loop reads CASSEYGGRGNEKLFF. CDR3 in DNA: TGTGCCAGCAGTGAATATGGTGGCAGGGGGAATGAAAAACTGTTTTTT. The chain couples TRBV25-1 to TRBJ1-4, with 7 bases that match TRBD1. Germline CDR1 and CDR2: MGHDK and SYGVNS. Germline trimming cut 0 bases from V and 5 bases from J; bases unmatched to any gene: 6. This CDR3 comprises 16 residues.